This T cell receptor (beta chain) is drawn from a study of identical twins. Study-wide results and caveats: Shared out-of-frame alpha sequences (those common to twins) showed excess low generation probability.

MiXCR was run by TCRdb on the 5' RACE reads, yielding one entry per CDR3 protein. The sample contains some 730,000 distinct CDR3 sequences, 15% to 20% of which appear only once. With regard to this clonotype: Its matching antigen is unknown.

This CDR3 has 19 amino acids. V dropped 4 bases and J dropped 6; count of bases not matched to a gene: 20. In germline, CDR1 is SNHLY, CDR2 FYNNEI. The sample also formed part of further work on T cells expressing NK-cell markers. As that study records: Unclear, still, was the HCMV specificity of the expanded NKG2C+ T cell clones.

The sequencing sample was made of PBMCs. The genes are TRBV2 and TRBJ1-1; TRBD1 matches at 10 bases. The TCR sequence derives from a young woman in good health. The CDR3 protein is CASSVAVKGQGRLSSEAFF. CDR3 nucleotide sequence: TGTGCCAGCAGTGTGGCAGTGAAGGGACAGGGGAGGTTATCTTCTGAAGCTTTCTTT.